A selection of T cell receptor beta chains follows, all from one sample in a study of cytomegalovirus exposure and HLA in healthy donors. Clones were read by immunoSEQ multiplex PCR, and TCRdb kept only the in-frame ones, dropping some. Of about 190,000 clones listed, 81% are singletons. What was sequenced was PBMCs. The receptors shown here come from a man aged 18 to 30 in good health and CMV-seronegative. The CDR3 runs from the conserved cysteine through the conserved F or W. The order of the fields is J gene, D gene, clone size, V gene, CDR3 DNA, CDR3 protein. D genes are given only for firm matches. Clone sizes are given selectively: once, few, many, or a class where the clone is expanded.

TRBJ2-3	TRBD1	.	TRBV15	TGTGCCACCAGCAGAAAAACCGGGACAGGGCCGTTCGATACGCAGTATTTT	CATSRKTGTGPFDTQYF
TRBJ1-2	TRBD1	.	TRBV5-6	TGTGCCAGCAGCTACGGGACAGACTATGGCTACACCTTC	CASSYGTDYGYTF
TRBJ2-5	.	.	TRBV6-5	TGTGCCAGCAGTTACTCCGCAAATCTAAATAGAGAGACCCAGTACTTC	CASSYSANLNRETQYF
TRBJ2-1	TRBD2	.	TRBV7-2	TGTGCCAGCAGCCGAGCTCTAGCGGGAGTGATCAATGAGCAGTTCTTC	CASSRALAGVINEQFF
TRBJ2-7	TRBD2	.	TRBV6-1	TGTGCCAGCAGTGATGCGGGGGAACACGATTCACCCTACGAGCAGTACTTC	CASSDAGEHDSPYEQYF
TRBJ2-7	TRBD2	.	TRBV9	TGTGCCAGCAGCGTAACGGGACTAGCTACCCACGAGCAGTACTTC	CASSVTGLATHEQYF
TRBJ2-5	TRBD2	.	TRBV27	TGTGCCAGCAGCCATATAGCGGGGGGGATGCAAGAGACCCAGTACTTC	CASSHIAGGMQETQYF
TRBJ1-2	.	.	TRBV9	TGTGCCAGCAGCCCATCCGGCAACAGTAACTATGGCTACACCTTC	CASSPSGNSNYGYTF
TRBJ2-1	TRBD2	once	TRBV10-3	TGTGCCATAAGCACCGGGCTAGCGGGCTACAATGAGCAGTTCTTC	CAISTGLAGYNEQFF
TRBJ1-2	.	.	TRBV4-3	TGCGCCAGCAGCCAAGTTGGGGGCGATACTGGCTACACCTTC	CASSQVGGDTGYTF
TRBJ2-3	.	.	TRBV19	TGTGCCAGTAGTATAGATAAAACGGTTACGCAGTATTTT	CASSIDKTVTQYF
TRBJ1-2	TRBD1	.	TRBV13	TGTGCCAGCAGCTTGTCTACAGGGGAGCGGGGCTACACCTTC	CASSLSTGERGYTF
TRBJ1-2	.	.	TRBV27	TGTGCCAGCAGTGACTCGGGCGGACTTCCTAACTATGGCTACACCTTC	CASSDSGGLPNYGYTF
TRBJ1-3	TRBD1	.	TRBV27	TGTGCCAGCAGTTCAACCGGGACAGCCGGAAACACCATATATTTT	CASSSTGTAGNTIYF
TRBJ2-1	TRBD1	.	TRBV5-8	TGTGCCAGCAAGGACAGGGTGGTCTACAATGAGCAGTTCTTC	CASKDRVVYNEQFF
TRBJ1-1	TRBD1	.	TRBV5-1	TGCGCCAGCAGCCCGGGGGGGACAGTTGTGACTGAAGCTTTCTTT	CASSPGGTVVTEAFF
TRBJ2-3	TRBD2	once	TRBV2	TGTGCCGGCAGTCCAACTAGCGGGTTCACAGATACGCAGTATTTT	CAGSPTSGFTDTQYF
TRBJ2-7	.	.	TRBV7-6	TGTGCCAGCAGCTCATCCTACGTGAGCTACGAGCAGTACTTC	CASSSSYVSYEQYF
TRBJ2-7	TRBD2	.	TRBV5-6	TGTGCCAGCAGCTTCGGGACTAGCGGCGAGCAGTACTTC	CASSFGTSGEQYF
TRBJ2-5	TRBD2	.	TRBV15	TGTGCCACCAGCATCCACCCAACTAGCGGCCCAGAGACCCAGTACTTC	CATSIHPTSGPETQYF
TRBJ2-3	.	.	TRBV25-1	TGTGCCAGCAGTGAATACGACAGGATCTCAGATACGCAGTATTTT	CASSEYDRISDTQYF
TRBJ1-2	.	.	TRBV30	TGTGCCTGGAGGGCCCCTGCTAACTATGGCTACACCTTC	CAWRAPANYGYTF
TRBJ1-5	.	.	TRBV28	TGTGCCAGCAGTCAGCAGGGATTGCCCCAGCATTTT	CASSQQGLPQHF
TRBJ2-7	TRBD1	once	TRBV23-1	TGCGCCAGCAGTCAATTGGACAGGGCCGCATACGAGCAGTACTTC	CASSQLDRAAYEQYF
TRBJ2-7	.	.	TRBV5-1	TGCGCCAGCAGCTTGGGATGGACGGGACTGATCTACGAGCAGTACTTC	CASSLGWTGLIYEQYF
TRBJ2-2	.	.	TRBV7-9	TGTGCCAGCAGCTACACAGTCACCGGGGAGCTGTTTTTT	CASSYTVTGELFF
TRBJ2-5	.	.	TRBV28	TGTGCCAGCACATTAGGGGGTAGCGTGGAGACCCAGTACTTC	CASTLGGSVETQYF
TRBJ1-2	.	.	TRBV6-1	TGTGCCAGCAGTGAAAGAGGATTCTATGGCTACACCTTC	CASSERGFYGYTF
TRBJ2-1	TRBD2	.	TRBV4-3	TGCGCCAGCAGCCAAGGTCTAGCGGGAGGGAGTCCGGCATGGAATGAGCAGTTCTTC	CASSQGLAGGSPAWNEQFF
TRBJ1-1	.	.	TRBV5-1	TGCGCCAGCAGCGCCCGGGTCCTACCCCATGAAGCTTTCTTT	CASSARVLPHEAFF
TRBJ2-6	TRBD1	.	TRBV10-3	TGTGCCATCAGACCGGGACAGGGGTCTCCTGGGGCCAACGTCCTGACTTTC	CAIRPGQGSPGANVLTF